This passage covers 7 T cell receptor beta chains from one sample sequenced in a study of blood T cells in healthy people across ages. It was with a sample-barcoded 5' primer and a J-beta primer mix that a second PCR of about 7 to 12 cycles was run. TCRdb recomputed calls from the 5' RACE reads with MiXCR, one row per CDR3 protein. Seen here are fewer than 1 million distinct CDR3 sequences, under 45% observed once, and the top ten hold around 21%. The sequencing sample was made of blood. These receptors were taken from a man between 60 and 75 years old in good health.

The rearrangement uses TRBV20-1 and TRBJ1-1; tentatively, D is TRBD1 (5 bases). This CDR3 region has 20 residues. Germline lookup yields CDR1 DFQATT and CDR2 SNEGSKA (reference sequence). Trimming removed 3 bases at V and 1 base at J, with 30 bases between. The chain's CDR3 is CSASGVLASGGRIGNTEAFF. The CDR3 DNA sequence: TGCAGTGCTAGTGGCGTTTTAGCTTCCGGGGGAAGGATTGGGAACACTGAAGCTTTCTTT.

This clonotype was seen repeatedly, ten times or more. The genes are TRBV10-3 and TRBJ2-5; no clear D. Per the germline V gene, CDR1 is ENHRY and CDR2 is SYGVKD. The CDR3 is 15 amino acids. V shed 0 bases and J shed 3 bases, with 11 bases lying between them. CDR3 coding DNA: TGTGCCATCAGTGAGTCGATCAAGGGTGAAGAGACCCAGTACTTC. Translated, it gives CAISESIKGEETQYF.

This clonotype has more than one count but fewer than ten. The V call is TRBV29-1, the J call TRBJ2-6; D is ambiguous. The CDR3 contains 13 residues. Trimming shortened V by 6 bases and J by 4 bases, and 10 bases separated the two germline ends. Germline CDR1 and CDR2: SQVTM and ANQGSEA. Written as DNA, the CDR3 is TGCAGCGTGAGAGGTGCCGGGGCCAACGTCCTGACTTTC. This encodes CSVRGAGANVLTF.

V gene TRBV13 combines with J gene TRBJ1-1; D not certain. CDR3 length equals 16 residues. CDR1 and CDR2 (germline): PRHDT, FYEKMQ (reference sequence). Deletions cut 4 bases from V and 1 base from J, with 16 bases between. The CDR3 loop is CASSSLSPSANTEAFF. CDR3 bases: TGTGCCAGCAGCTCTCTTAGTCCCTCGGCGAACACTGAAGCTTTCTTT.

This sequence joins TRBV12-3 or TRBV12-4 and TRBJ1-5; D not resolved. The CDR3 is 12 residues long. Trimming shortened V by 6 bases and J by 3 bases, and 6 bases separated the two germline ends. The CDR3 is CASRLSNQPQHF. In DNA, the CDR3 is TGTGCCAGCAGATTGTCCAATCAGCCCCAGCATTTT.

This clonotype was picked up a small number of times. The chain is built from TRBV6-1 and TRBJ1-6; D gene uncertain. The CDR3 runs 15 residues. Trimming took 4 bases from V and 7 from J, leaving 14 bases between them. CDR1 and CDR2 from the germline V gene are MNHNS and SASEGT. The CDR3 DNA reads TGTGCCAGCAGTGGATTACTTGTGGGAAATTCACCCCTCCACTTT. It specifies CASSGLLVGNSPLHF.

This clonotype was observed many times. The V call is TRBV7-8, the J call TRBJ2-6, with 7 bases fitting TRBD1. With V trimmed by 2 bases and J by 0 bases, 10 bases remained unmatched. The CDR3 runs to 19 residues. Germline CDR1 reads SGHVS; CDR2 reads FQNEAQ. The CDR3 here is CASSLLVGGVPSGANVLTF. Written as DNA, the CDR3 is TGTGCCAGCAGCTTACTGGTAGGGGGCGTTCCCTCTGGGGCCAACGTCCTGACTTTC.